Following are 28 T cell receptor beta chains from one sample sequenced in a study of T cell responses to AZD1222 COVID-19 vaccine. Assay: immunoSEQ multiplex PCR; the TCRdb copy retains only in-frame clones and omits some. This table has about 170,000 clones, around nine tenths appearing once. The sample here was peripheral blood, taken on day 0 of AZD1222 vaccination. The receptors were sampled from an adult in good health.

CDR3 nucleotide sequence: TGTGCCAGCAGCTCGGGCGGGCCCGCGAACACCGGGGAGCTGTTTTTT. Protein: CASSSGGPANTGELFF. The chain links TRBV9 to TRBJ2-2, with a weak D call TRBD2 (5 bases). Germline V gives CDR1 SGDLS, CDR2 YYNGEE. Trimming shortened V by 4 bases and J by 0 bases, and 13 bases separated the two germline ends. The CDR3 totals 16 residues. The whole variable domain, remainder taken from reference TRBV9 and TRBJ2-2, is DSGVTQTPKHLITATGQRVTLRCSPRSGDLSVYWYQQSLDQGLQFLIQYYNGEERAKGNILERFSAQQFPDLHSELNLSSLELGDSALYFCASSSGGPANTGELFFGEGSRLTVL.

The chain recombines TRBV19 with TRBJ2-6, with 9 nucleotides matching TRBD2. Germline lookup yields CDR1 LNHDA and CDR2 SQIVND (reference sequence). J lost 0 bases, V lost 4 bases, and 4 bases had no gene match. The CDR3 contains 17 residues. CDR3 sequence (DNA): TGTGCCAGTAGTAAGGTAGCGGGGGCCTCTGGGGCCAACGTCCTGACTTTC. Protein sequence: CASSKVAGASGANVLTF.

The chain combines TRBV2 with TRBJ1-1, with a tentative D call TRBD1 (5 bases). Germline loops: CDR1 SNHLY, CDR2 FYNNEI. The CDR3 is 15 amino acids. Deletions cut 3 bases from V and 0 bases from J, with 11 bases between. The DNA for the CDR3 is TGTGCCAGCAGTGAGGCAGGGACCATGAACACTGAAGCTTTCTTT. Translation: CASSEAGTMNTEAFF.

The genes are TRBV11-3 and TRBJ2-5; D is unresolved. The CDR3 extends over 15 amino acids. CDR1 and CDR2 (germline): SGHNT, YENEEA. Deletions cut 1 base from V and 4 bases from J, with 13 bases between. The CDR3 spells CASSLVSGGRETQYF. The CDR3 nucleotides are TGTGCCAGCAGCTTAGTTTCGGGTGGCCGAGAGACCCAGTACTTC.

This rearrangement joins TRBV10-2 to TRBJ1-1; maybe TRBD1 (6 bases). V shed 6 bases and J shed 3 bases, with 17 bases lying between them. The CDR3 totals 15 residues. The germline gives CDR1 WSHSY, CDR2 SAAADI. CDR3 region: CASRGVQGIYTEAFF. CDR3 DNA sequence: TGCGCCAGCAGGGGGGTTCAGGGGATTTACACTGAAGCTTTCTTT.

This rearrangement joins TRBV5-5 to TRBJ2-7, with D possibly called TRBD1 or TRBD2 (5 bases each). The CDR3 is 15 amino acids. V lost 4 bases and J 0 bases, leaving 14 bases between the germline ends. CDR1 and CDR2 (germline): SGHKS, YYEKEE (reference sequence). The CDR3: CASSPLGESSYEQYF. CDR3 coding DNA: TGTGCCAGCAGCCCCCTGGGGGAGAGCTCCTACGAGCAGTACTTC.

This sequence joins TRBV3-1 (or the pseudogene TRBV3-2) and TRBJ2-3; 13 bases are shared with TRBD2. The J segment lost 3 bases and the V segment lost 0 bases, leaving 3 bases of the junction unmatched. This CDR3 spans 17 amino acids. The germline CDR1 and CDR2 sequences are LGHDT and YNNKEL (reference sequence). CDR3 nucleotide sequence: TGTGCCAGCAGCCAAGATAAGACTAGCGGGAGGACAGATACGCAGTATTTT. This gives the protein CASSQDKTSGRTDTQYF.

This clone was seen a single time. This chain connects TRBV9 to TRBJ2-5, with D perhaps given as TRBD1 or TRBD2 (5 bases each). Per germline, CDR1 SGDLS and CDR2 YYNGEE. The CDR3 is 15 amino acids. Trimming took off 4 bases at V and 1 base at J, with 14 bases between the two ends. The CDR3 region has the DNA TGTGCCAGCAGCACGGGGCGCCTTTTCCAAGAGACCCAGTACTTC. Translating it yields CASSTGRLFQETQYF.

This chain connects TRBV7-2 to TRBJ1-3, with a weak D call TRBD1 (5 bases). The V gene's germline CDR1 is SGHTA and CDR2 FQGNSA. The CDR3 has 14 amino acids. V lost 3 bases, J lost 10 bases, and 16 bases lay in between. CDR3 DNA sequence: TGTGCCAGCAGCTTCCAGGGAAACACGAGGACCATATATTTT. Protein product: CASSFQGNTRTIYF.

The chain links TRBV11-3 to TRBJ1-5; D uncertain. Between the trimmed V and J ends, which lost 7 bases and 7 bases, there was a span of 5 bases. The CDR3 consists of 10 residues. Germline CDR1 and CDR2: SGHNT and YENEEA. The CDR3: CASTWQPQHF. CDR3 bases: TGTGCCAGCACTTGGCAGCCCCAGCATTTT. The full variable domain, with the rest looked up from reference TRBV11-3 and TRBJ1-5, is EAGVVQSPRYKIIEKKQPVAFWCNPISGHNTLYWYLQNLGQGPELLIRYENEEAVDDSQLPKDRFSAERLKGVDSTLKIQPAELGDSAVYLCASTWQPQHFGDGTRLSIL.

This clone was recorded a few times. The chain joins TRBV29-1 to TRBJ2-3; D may match TRBD1 or TRBD2 (5 bases each). This CDR3 has 14 amino acids. The V end was cut by 6 bases, the J end by 4 bases, with 17 bases between. CDR1 and CDR2 from the germline V gene are SQVTM and ANQGSEA. The CDR3 loop reads CSVGRTLTADTQYF. The CDR3 DNA sequence: TGCAGCGTGGGACGAACCCTGACAGCAGATACGCAGTATTTT.

This chain links TRBV7-3 with TRBJ2-1; possibly TRBD2 for D (5 bases). This CDR3 has 15 amino acids. CDR1 is SGHTA, CDR2 FQGTGA, per germline. V was trimmed by 5 bases and J by 0 bases, leaving 11 bases between them. DNA of the CDR3: TGTGCCAGCAGCCGGACCGACTACTCCTACAATGAGCAGTTCTTC. It is translated as CASSRTDYSYNEQFF.

This clone has only a few counts. V is TRBV5-1 and J is TRBJ2-7; possibly TRBD1 for D (5 bases). The CDR3 spans 12 residues. Trimming removed 4 bases at V and 3 bases at J, with 8 bases between. Looked up from germline, CDR1 is SGHRS and CDR2 is YFSETQ. CDR3 loop: CASSQDSYEQYF. DNA of the CDR3: TGCGCCAGCAGCCAAGACAGCTACGAGCAGTACTTC. The variable domain in full, completed from reference TRBV5-1 and TRBJ2-7, reads KAGVTQTPRYLIKTRGQQVTLSCSPISGHRSVSWYQQTPGQGLQFLFEYFSETQRNKGNFPGRFSGRQFSNSRSEMNVSTLELGDSALYLCASSQDSYEQYFGPGTRLTVT.

This clone was detected only once. The genes are TRBV25-1 and TRBJ1-2, with D perhaps TRBD1 (5 bases). CDR1 is MGHDK, CDR2 SYGVNS, per germline. The CDR3 length is 13 residues. V lost 6 bases and J lost 6, with 14 bases in between. The CDR3 coding sequence is TGTGCCAGCAGCCGGGGGGGAGTTGATGGCTACACCTTC. The encoded protein is CASSRGGVDGYTF.

The genes are TRBV18 and TRBJ2-1; D call uncertain. V lost 3 bases and J 2 bases, leaving 11 bases between the germline ends. Germline-derived CDR1 and CDR2 are KGHSH and LQKENI. This CDR3 region has 15 residues. The CDR3 region is CASSPLAGAYNEQFF. The CDR3 region has the DNA TGTGCCAGCTCACCCCTTGCAGGCGCCTACAATGAGCAGTTCTTC.

The chain employs TRBV7-3 and TRBJ1-2; no clear D. Trimming removed 0 bases at V and 4 bases at J, with 12 bases between. The length of the CDR3 is 15 residues. The V gene's germline CDR1 is SGHTA and CDR2 FQGTGA. This CDR3 reads CASSLTASDFYGYTF. CDR3 nucleotide sequence: TGTGCCAGCAGCTTAACGGCGTCAGACTTCTATGGCTACACCTTC.

This chain connects TRBV3-1 (or the pseudogene TRBV3-2) to TRBJ2-7; D ambiguous. From germline, CDR1 is LGHDT and CDR2 YNNKEL (reference sequence). The CDR3 is 14 amino acids. V gave up 5 bases and J gave up 2 bases, with 13 bases separating them. The CDR3 reads CASSFRTEAYEQYF. The DNA of the CDR3 is TGTGCCAGCAGCTTCCGGACGGAAGCCTACGAGCAGTACTTC.

This chain connects TRBV11-2 to TRBJ1-2; 10 bases match TRBD1. Germline CDR1 is SGHAT and CDR2 is FQNNGV. The CDR3 length is 18 residues. The V gene end was trimmed by 5 bases and the J gene end by 4 bases; junction bases not matched to a gene: 16. The CDR3, as DNA: TGTGCCAGCAGCGACGACAGGACAGGGGGGGTATTCGCCTATGGCTACACCTTC. Protein product: CASSDDRTGGVFAYGYTF.

This sequence joins TRBV18 and TRBJ1-4; D is perhaps TRBD1 (6 bases). This CDR3 contains 18 residues. Germline-derived CDR1 and CDR2 are KGHSH and LQKENI. V was pared by 4 bases and J by 0 bases, with 18 bases between. The CDR3 loop reads CASSLRGLRGATNEKLFF. The CDR3 DNA reads as TGTGCCAGCTCACTCCGGGGGCTCAGAGGAGCAACTAATGAAAAACTGTTTTTT.

The chain joins TRBV6-5 to TRBJ1-3; the match to TRBD1 covers 7 bases. The CDR3 covers 15 residues. CDR1 MNHEY and CDR2 SVGAGI come from the germline V gene. V trimming: 4 bases; J trimming: 0 bases; junction bases outside the gene matches: 3. In nucleotides, the CDR3 is TGTGCCAGCAGTTGGGGACAGAGCTCTGGAAACACCATATATTTT. Its translation is CASSWGQSSGNTIYF.

The chain is built from TRBV18 and TRBJ1-1; possible D gene TRBD1, 6 bases. CDR3 size: 14 residues. V was cut by 6 bases and J by 4 bases, with 15 bases left in between. Looked up from germline, CDR1 is KGHSH and CDR2 is LQKENI. The CDR3 protein is CASSPPTGSTEAFF. The DNA for the CDR3 is TGTGCCAGCTCCCCGCCAACAGGGAGCACTGAAGCTTTCTTT.

The J gene is TRBJ2-1, the V gene TRBV7-8; D gene uncertain. Trimming left V 1 base short and J 10 bases short, with 11 bases between. Per the germline V gene, CDR1 is SGHVS and CDR2 is FQNEAQ. The CDR3 totals 13 residues. In DNA, the CDR3 is TGTGCCAGCAGCTTAGTCCTAGTTGGGGAGCAGTTCTTC. Its protein product is CASSLVLVGEQFF.

With respect to this clone: Mismatch with germline at one junction end may stem from a read error. This rearrangement joins TRBV18 to TRBJ1-1; D unclear. This CDR3 contains 14 residues. Germline V gives CDR1 KGHSH, CDR2 LQKENI. The CDR3 DNA reads as TGTGCCAGCTCACCAGCCGGGCCGAACGCTGAAGCTTTCTTT. It codes for CASSPAGPNAEAFF. The full variable domain, with the rest looked up from reference TRBV18 and TRBJ1-1, is NAGVMQNPRHLVRRRGQEARLRCSPMKGHSHVYWYRQLPEEGLKFMVYLQKENIIDESGMPKERFSAEFPKEGPSILRIQQVVRGDSAAYFCASSPAGPNAEAFFGQGTRLTVV.

The chain combines TRBV6-5 with TRBJ2-1; D gene ambiguous. V shed 2 bases and J shed 6 bases, with 5 bases lying between them. Per germline, CDR1 MNHEY and CDR2 SVGAGI. This CDR3 spans 12 amino acids. CDR3 DNA: TGTGCCAGCAGTTACGGCCTCAATGAGCAGTTCTTC. Amino acid sequence: CASSYGLNEQFF.

This clone was picked up one time. At one of its ends the junction is not consistent with the germline gene, which may arise from a read error. The J gene is TRBJ2-1, the V gene TRBV15; D is uncertain. Per germline, CDR1 LNHNV and CDR2 YYDKDF (reference sequence). CDR3 length: 12 amino acids. The CDR3 nucleotides read TGTGCCACCAGCGGAGATCGGCGGAAGGCGTTCTTC. The encoded protein is CATSGDRRKAFF.

The chain combines TRBV4-1 with TRBJ2-2; 7 nucleotides match TRBD2. Germline trimming cut 4 bases from V and 6 bases from J; bases unmatched to any gene: 14. The V gene's germline CDR1 is MGHRA and CDR2 YSYEKL. This CDR3 has 17 amino acids. This CDR3 is CASSPSGQGGLAGELFF. DNA for the CDR3: TGCGCCAGCAGCCCCTCGGGGCAGGGAGGGTTGGCCGGGGAGCTGTTTTTT.

The chain joins TRBV6-5 to TRBJ1-6; D call uncertain. The CDR3 contains 14 residues. Trimming removed 6 bases from V and 5 bases from J, with 11 bases in between. CDR1 is MNHEY, CDR2 SVGAGI, per germline. The CDR3: CASSTMRNNSPLHF. CDR3 bases: TGTGCCAGCAGCACCATGAGGAATAATTCACCCCTCCACTTT.

This chain uses TRBV19 with TRBJ1-5; D is ambiguous. The V end was cut by 6 bases, the J end by 2 bases, with 14 bases between. Germline V gene data show CDR1 as LNHDA and CDR2 as SQIVND (reference sequence). The CDR3 runs to 15 residues. The CDR3: CASRVGSGGNQPQHF. Written as DNA, the CDR3 is TGTGCCAGTAGAGTGGGGTCGGGAGGCAATCAGCCCCAGCATTTT.